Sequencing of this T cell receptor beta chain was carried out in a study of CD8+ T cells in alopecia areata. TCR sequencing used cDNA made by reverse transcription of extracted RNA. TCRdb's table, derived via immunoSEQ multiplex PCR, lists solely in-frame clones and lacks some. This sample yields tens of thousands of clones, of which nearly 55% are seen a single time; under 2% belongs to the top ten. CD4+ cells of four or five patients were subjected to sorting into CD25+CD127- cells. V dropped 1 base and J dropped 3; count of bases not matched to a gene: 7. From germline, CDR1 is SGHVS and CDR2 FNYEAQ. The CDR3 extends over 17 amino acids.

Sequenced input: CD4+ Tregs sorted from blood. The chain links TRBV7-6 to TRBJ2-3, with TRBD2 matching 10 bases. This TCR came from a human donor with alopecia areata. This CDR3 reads CASSLGSGRARTDTQYF. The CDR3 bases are TGTGCCAGCAGCTTAGGAAGCGGGAGGGCCAGGACAGATACGCAGTATTTT. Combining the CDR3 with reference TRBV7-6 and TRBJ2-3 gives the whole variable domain GAGVSQSPRYKVTKRGQDVALRCDPISGHVSLYWYRQALGQGPEFLTYFNYEAQQDKSGLPNDRFSAERPEGSISTLTIQRTEQRDSAMYRCASSLGSGRARTDTQYFGPGTRLTVL.